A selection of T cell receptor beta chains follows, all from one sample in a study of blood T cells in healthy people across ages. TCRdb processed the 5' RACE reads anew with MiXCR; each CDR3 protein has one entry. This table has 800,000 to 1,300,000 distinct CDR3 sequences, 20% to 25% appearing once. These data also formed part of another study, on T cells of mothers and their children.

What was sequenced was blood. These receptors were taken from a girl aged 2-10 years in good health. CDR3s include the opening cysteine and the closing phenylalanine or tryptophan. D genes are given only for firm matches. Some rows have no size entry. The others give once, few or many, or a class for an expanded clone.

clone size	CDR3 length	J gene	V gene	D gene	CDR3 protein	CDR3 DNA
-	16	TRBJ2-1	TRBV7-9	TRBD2	CASSRSLAGGPNEQFF	TGTGCCAGCAGCCGCTCTCTAGCGGGAGGGCCTAATGAGCAGTTCTTC
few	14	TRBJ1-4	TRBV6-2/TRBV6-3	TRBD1	CASSADRAKEKLFF	TGTGCCAGCAGTGCAGACAGGGCCAAAGAAAAACTGTTTTTT
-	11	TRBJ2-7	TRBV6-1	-	CASSENHEQYF	TGTGCCAGCAGTGAAAACCACGAGCAGTACTTC
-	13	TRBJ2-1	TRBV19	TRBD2	CASSRGEFGEQFF	TGTGCCAGTAGTCGGGGGGAGTTTGGTGAGCAGTTCTTC
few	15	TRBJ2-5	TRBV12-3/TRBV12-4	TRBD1	CASSPWTGGMETQYF	TGTGCCAGCAGTCCTTGGACAGGGGGGATGGAGACCCAGTACTTC
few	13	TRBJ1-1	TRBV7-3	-	CASSQVPGTEAFF	TGTGCCAGCAGCCAAGTGCCCGGAACTGAAGCTTTCTTT
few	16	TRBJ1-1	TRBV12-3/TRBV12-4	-	CASSPWSGGEGTEAFF	TGTGCCAGCAGTCCCTGGTCGGGGGGCGAAGGCACTGAAGCTTTCTTT
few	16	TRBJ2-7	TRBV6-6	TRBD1	CASSYDRQGATTGPYF	TGTGCCAGCAGTTACGATCGACAGGGGGCGACTACTGGGCCGTACTTC
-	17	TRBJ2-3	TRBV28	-	CASTSSEGGGETDTQYF	TGTGCCAGCACCTCCTCAGAAGGGGGAGGGGAGACAGATACGCAGTATTTT
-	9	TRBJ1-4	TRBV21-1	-	CATYEKLFF	TGTGCCACCTATGAAAAACTGTTTTTT
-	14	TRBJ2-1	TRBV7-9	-	CASSARDDYNEQFF	TGTGCCAGCAGCGCCCGGGACGACTACAATGAGCAGTTCTTC
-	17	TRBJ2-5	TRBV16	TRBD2	CASSHQVAGVPGETQYF	TGTGCCAGCAGCCATCAGGTAGCGGGGGTCCCCGGAGAGACCCAGTACTTC
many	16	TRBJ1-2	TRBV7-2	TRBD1	CASSSIIGGSDYGYTF	TGTGCCAGCAGCTCGATTATAGGGGGCTCCGACTATGGCTACACCTTC
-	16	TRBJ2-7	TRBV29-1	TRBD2	CSVLEDRLAGDYEQYF	TGCAGCGTCCTGGAGGATCGACTAGCGGGCGACTACGAGCAGTACTTC
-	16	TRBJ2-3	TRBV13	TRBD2	CASSSSGTSASDTQYF	TGTGCCAGCAGCTCCTCCGGGACTAGCGCATCAGATACGCAGTATTTT
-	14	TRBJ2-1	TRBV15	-	CATMGTDPYNEQFF	TGTGCCACCATGGGCACGGACCCCTACAATGAGCAGTTCTTC
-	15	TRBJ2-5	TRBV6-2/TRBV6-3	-	CASSSQPPPAGVQYF	TGTGCCAGCAGTTCCCAGCCTCCTCCCGCCGGGGTCCAGTACTTC
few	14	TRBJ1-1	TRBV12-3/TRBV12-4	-	CASSLSGNGAEAFF	TGTGCCAGCAGCCTTTCAGGGAACGGGGCTGAAGCTTTCTTT
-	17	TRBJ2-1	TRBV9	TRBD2	CASSVEGTSGGYNEQFF	TGTGCCAGCAGCGTAGAGGGGACTAGCGGGGGATACAATGAGCAGTTCTTC
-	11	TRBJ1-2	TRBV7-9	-	CASSLAEGYTF	TGTGCCAGCAGCTTAGCAGAAGGCTACACCTTC
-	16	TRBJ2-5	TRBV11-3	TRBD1	CASSSPGTGYQETQYF	TGTGCCAGCAGCTCGCCCGGGACAGGATACCAAGAGACCCAGTACTTC
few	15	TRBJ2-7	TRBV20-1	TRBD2	CSATTSGRSPYEQYF	TGCAGTGCTACGACTAGCGGGAGGTCCCCCTACGAGCAGTACTTC
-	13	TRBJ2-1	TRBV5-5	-	CAGSERTDGEQFF	TGTGCCGGCAGCGAGAGGACCGATGGTGAGCAGTTCTTC
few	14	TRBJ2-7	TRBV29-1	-	CSVTPGYSYYEQYF	TGCAGCGTTACCCCAGGGTATTCTTATTACGAGCAGTACTTC
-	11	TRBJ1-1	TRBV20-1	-	CSVYGRAEALF	TGCAGTGTATATGGACGGGCTGAAGCTCTCTTT
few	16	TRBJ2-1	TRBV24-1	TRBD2	CATSDFSGGTYNEQFF	TGTGCCACCAGTGATTTTAGCGGGGGGACCTACAATGAGCAGTTCTTC
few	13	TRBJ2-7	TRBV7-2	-	CASSLGRGAEQYF	TGTGCCAGCAGCTTAGGTCGGGGTGCCGAGCAGTACTTC
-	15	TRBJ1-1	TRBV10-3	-	CAISETNPMNTEAFF	TGTGCCATCAGTGAAACAAACCCCATGAACACTGAAGCTTTCTTT
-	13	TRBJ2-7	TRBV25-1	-	CASRRGQTYEQYF	TGTGCCAGCAGGCGGGGGCAGACCTACGAGCAGTACTTC
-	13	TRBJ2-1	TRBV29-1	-	CSVVLWSGNEQFF	TGCAGCGTTGTACTATGGAGTGGCAATGAGCAGTTCTTC
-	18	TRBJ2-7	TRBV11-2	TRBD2	CASSRSNTVRAGVYEQYF	TGTGCCAGCAGCCGATCCAATACCGTAAGGGCGGGAGTTTACGAGCAGTACTTC
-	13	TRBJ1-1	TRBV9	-	CASSVGVREESFF	TGTGCCAGCAGCGTAGGGGTCAGGGAAGAATCTTTCTTT
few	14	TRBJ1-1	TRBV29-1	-	CSVEEGAGGTEAFF	TGCAGCGTTGAAGAGGGGGCGGGTGGCACTGAAGCTTTCTTT
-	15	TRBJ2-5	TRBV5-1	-	CASRFGRASEETQYF	TGCGCCAGCAGGTTCGGGAGAGCGTCGGAAGAGACCCAGTACTTC
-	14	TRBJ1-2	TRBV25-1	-	CASSERVVGYGYTF	TGTGCCAGCAGTGAAAGGGTTGTGGGATATGGCTACACCTTC
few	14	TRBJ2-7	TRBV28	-	CASNNRRTSYEQYF	TGTGCCAGCAACAATCGTCGCACTAGCTACGAGCAGTACTTC
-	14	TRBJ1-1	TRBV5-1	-	CASSPIDTDTEAFF	TGCGCCAGCAGCCCGATCGATACGGACACTGAAGCTTTCTTT
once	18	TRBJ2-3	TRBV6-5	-	CASSYSSPRQGRGDTQYF	TGTGCCAGCAGTTACTCATCCCCTCGACAGGGGCGGGGGGATACGCAGTATTTT
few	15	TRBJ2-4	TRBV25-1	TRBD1	CASSEKQGAENIQYF	TGTGCCAGCAGTGAAAAACAGGGGGCGGAAAACATTCAGTACTTC
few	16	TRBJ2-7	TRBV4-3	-	CASSQETFSGSYEQYF	TGCGCCAGCAGCCAAGAAACTTTCTCAGGCTCCTACGAGCAGTACTTC
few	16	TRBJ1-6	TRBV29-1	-	CSVESPVSSYNSPLHF	TGCAGCGTTGAGTCACCCGTAAGCTCCTATAATTCACCCCTCCACTTT
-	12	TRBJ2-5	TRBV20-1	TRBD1	CSAPGGQETQYF	TGCAGTGCCCCAGGGGGTCAAGAGACCCAGTACTTC
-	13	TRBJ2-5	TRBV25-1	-	CASSDPLKETQYF	TGTGCCAGCAGTGATCCCCTGAAAGAGACCCAGTACTTC
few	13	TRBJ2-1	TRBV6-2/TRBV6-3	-	CASGVTSYNEQFF	TGTGCCAGCGGGGTAACCTCCTACAATGAGCAGTTCTTC
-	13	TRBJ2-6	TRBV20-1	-	CSATRAGANVLTF	TGCAGTGCTACCCGGGCCGGGGCCAACGTCCTGACTTTC
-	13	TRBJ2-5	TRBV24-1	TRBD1	CATSDRYQETQYF	TGTGCCACCTCGGACAGGTACCAAGAGACCCAGTACTTC
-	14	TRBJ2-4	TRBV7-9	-	CASSPRGPPNIQYF	TGTGCCAGCAGCCCCCGGGGGCCCCCAAACATTCAGTACTTC
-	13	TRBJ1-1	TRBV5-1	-	CASSPLGNAEAFF	TGCGCCAGCAGCCCCCTAGGAAACGCTGAAGCTTTCTTT
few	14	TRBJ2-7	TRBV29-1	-	CSAVPDRPSYEQYF	TGCAGCGCCGTGCCCGACAGGCCCTCCTACGAGCAGTACTTC
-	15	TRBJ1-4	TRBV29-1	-	CSVSREGTTNEKLFF	TGCAGCGTGAGCCGCGAGGGGACGACTAATGAAAAACTGTTTTTT
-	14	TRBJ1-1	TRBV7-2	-	CASRGGRMNTEAFF	TGTGCCAGCAGGGGGGGGAGAATGAACACTGAAGCTTTCTTT
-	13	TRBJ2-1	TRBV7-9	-	CASSWDVEGEQFF	TGTGCCAGCAGTTGGGACGTCGAGGGGGAGCAGTTCTTC
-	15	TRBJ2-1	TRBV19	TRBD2	CASSINTSGKDEQFF	TGTGCCAGTAGTATTAATACTAGCGGGAAAGATGAGCAGTTCTTC
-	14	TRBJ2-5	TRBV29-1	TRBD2	CSVVSSGSKETQYF	TGCAGCGTTGTGAGTAGCGGGAGTAAAGAGACCCAGTACTTC
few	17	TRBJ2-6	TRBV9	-	CASSAHPTASGANVLTF	TGTGCCAGCAGCGCCCACCCAACAGCTTCTGGGGCCAACGTCCTGACTTTC
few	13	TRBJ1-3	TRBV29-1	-	CSGLTASGNTIYF	TGCAGCGGATTGACAGCCTCTGGAAACACCATATATTTT
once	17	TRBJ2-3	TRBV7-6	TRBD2	CASRNGMERGRMDTQYF	TGTGCCAGCAGAAACGGAATGGAGCGGGGTCGGATGGATACGCAGTATTTT
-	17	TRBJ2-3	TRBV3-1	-	CASSQGASASRTDTQYF	TGTGCCAGCAGCCAAGGAGCCTCCGCTAGCAGGACAGATACGCAGTATTTT